This TCR beta chain was captured in a study of tumor-infiltrating lymphocytes in primary liver carcinoma. Study background: Read depth, roughly 3.5 to 8 million productive TCRbeta reads, did not differ significantly between tissues.

TCR beta cDNA was reverse-transcribed from about 500 ng of total RNA. The reaction used a constant-region primer and ProtoScript II reverse transcriptase. Libraries for TCR beta were built through three nested multiplex PCR rounds, which together made up a slightly modified ARM-PCR procedure. Both of the initial two PCR rounds ran for about 9 cycles and employed TRBV1-TRBV30 forward primers alongside a C-beta reverse primer. TCRdb re-called the multiplex PCR reads through MiXCR, storing one row per CDR3 protein. This sample carries under 200,000 distinct CDR3 sequences, less than 70% of them seen once, and the ten largest clones take 7% to 8.5%. This CDR3 has 14 residues. The germline V gene encodes CDR1 KGHDR and CDR2 SFDVKD. Blood RNA came from unsorted whole blood; germline DNA was also extracted. On this clonotype itself: At one boundary the junction diverges from the germline segment, which might be a read error.

The receptor was derived from a woman between 55 and 75 years old with primary liver carcinoma and hepatitis B virus infection. The chain links TRBV24-1 to TRBJ2-5, with D possibly TRBD2 on 5 matching bases. The sequenced material came from peripheral blood. For the CDR3, the DNA is TGTGCCACTAGTGACCGCGGACTGGCGTCGACCCAGTACTTC. Protein: CATSDRGLASTQYF.